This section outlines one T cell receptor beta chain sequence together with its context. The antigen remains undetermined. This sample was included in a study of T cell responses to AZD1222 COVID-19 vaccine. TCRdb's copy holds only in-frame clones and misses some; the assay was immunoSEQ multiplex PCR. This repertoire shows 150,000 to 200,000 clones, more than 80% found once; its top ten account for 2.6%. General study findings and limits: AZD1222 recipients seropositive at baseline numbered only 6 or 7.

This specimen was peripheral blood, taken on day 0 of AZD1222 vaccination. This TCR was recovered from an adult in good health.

CDR3 in amino acids: CASSLGQDYEQYF. CDR3 DNA: TGTGCCAGCAGCCTCGGACAAGATTACGAGCAGTACTTC. The chain carries TRBV11-3 and TRBJ2-7; TRBD1 is a possible D gene (5 bases). Per germline, CDR1 SGHNT and CDR2 YENEEA. The CDR3 contains 13 residues. V was trimmed by 5 bases and J by 4 bases, leaving 12 bases between them.